The 10 T cell receptor beta chains given below trace back to one sample, sequenced in a study of T cells in Graves' hyperthyroidism and ophthalmopathy. Amplification of TCR beta CDR3 regions used RNA as the template. During a first-round RT-PCR of the TCR CDR3, the HTBI primer set was used. TCRdb reprocessed the multiplex PCR reads with MiXCR, giving one entry per CDR3 protein. Of about 510,000 distinct CDR3 sequences in the sample, around 15% were seen once. Sequencing was carried out using blood. The receptor set was obtained from a woman in her forties with Graves' hyperthyroidism.

Regarding this clonotype: A much larger clone lies a single base off, so this may be a read error. CDR3 in DNA: TGTGCCAGCAGTAGACAGGGGTCCGTCACTGAAGCTTTCTTT. Translated, it gives CASSRQGSVTEAFF. The chain employs TRBV28 and TRBJ1-1; 8 bases map to TRBD1. The V and J ends lost 5 bases and 4 bases, in that order; junction bases with no gene match: 6. CDR1 is MDHEN, CDR2 SYDVKM, per germline. CDR3 length equals 14 residues.

The sample holds many counts of this clonotype. The chain is built from TRBV5-1 and TRBJ2-2, with D possibly being TRBD1 (6 bases). CDR3 length: 13 residues. From germline, CDR1 is SGHRS and CDR2 YFSETQ. V was pared by 4 bases and J by 7 bases, with 11 bases between. CDR3 region: CASSPGAGGELFF. In DNA form, the CDR3 reads TGCGCCAGCAGCCCAGGGGCTGGCGGGGAGCTGTTTTTT.

The sample holds many counts of this clonotype. V usage is TRBV12-3 or TRBV12-4 and J usage is TRBJ2-1; 9 nucleotides match TRBD1. The CDR3 is made up of 12 amino acids. V was clipped by 9 bases and J by 7 bases; unmatched bases: 4. The CDR3 DNA reads as TGTGCCAGTAGGACAGGGGCAAATGAGCAGTTCTTC. This translates into CASRTGANEQFF.

Note on this clonotype: Being one base from a much bigger clone, this may be a read error. The chain links TRBV5-5 to TRBJ2-7; D is undetermined. CDR3 length equals 15 residues. The V gene's germline CDR1 is SGHKS and CDR2 YYEKEE (reference sequence). The V end lost 1 base, the J end lost 6 bases, and 17 bases lay between the germline ends. This chain's CDR3 is CASSLTPALTGEQYF. The CDR3 nucleotides read TGTGCCAGCAGCTTGACGCCAGCCCTTACTGGCGAGCAGTACTTC.

Ten or more counts support this clonotype. The CDR3 spells CASSPDTNEQFF. CDR3 nucleotides: TGTGCCAGCAGCCCAGACACAAATGAGCAGTTCTTC. The chain links TRBV11-1 to TRBJ2-1; D is ambiguous. V shed 5 bases and J shed 7 bases, with 9 bases lying between them. The CDR3 is 12 residues long. Germline values: CDR1 SGHAT, CDR2 FQDESV (reference sequence).

This clonotype was counted ten times or more. The chain couples TRBV20-1 to TRBJ2-7; 7 bases fit TRBD1. This CDR3 comprises 14 residues. Per the germline V gene, CDR1 is DFQATT and CDR2 is SNEGSKA (reference sequence). V lost 5 bases, J lost 7 bases, and 14 bases stayed unmatched. The CDR3 spells CSAADRLNLREQYF. The CDR3 nucleotides read TGCAGTGCTGCGGACAGGCTCAATCTTCGTGAGCAGTACTTC.

This clonotype was counted only a few times. This chain links TRBV6-1 with TRBJ2-5; the D is unclear. The germline V gene has CDR1 MNHNS and CDR2 SASEGT. Trimming removed 3 bases from V and 0 bases from J, with 5 bases in between. This CDR3 has 13 residues. CDR3: CASSDQYQETQYF. CDR3 DNA sequence: TGTGCCAGCAGTGATCAGTACCAAGAGACCCAGTACTTC.

This clonotype was counted at least ten times. The chain recombines TRBV12-5 with TRBJ2-1, with TRBD1 matching 10 bases. Germline assignment: CDR1 LGHNT and CDR2 FRNRAP. Trimming removed 1 base from V and 4 bases from J; junction bases left unmatched: 4. This CDR3 is 16 amino acids long. CDR3 sequence: CASGLGGQGVYNEQFF. The CDR3 coding sequence is TGTGCTAGTGGTTTGGGCGGACAGGGGGTTTACAATGAGCAGTTCTTC.

This clonotype was seen ten or more times. The rearrangement joins TRBV2 to TRBJ2-2, with D tentatively TRBD1 (6 bases). This CDR3 has 19 residues. Germline V gene data show CDR1 as SNHLY and CDR2 as FYNNEI. With 3 bases removed from V and 6 bases from J, the gap between germline ends came to 26 bases. CDR3 in amino acids: CASSDAKVTTGLGAGELFF. The DNA for the CDR3 is TGTGCCAGCAGTGATGCTAAAGTTACAACAGGGCTGGGTGCCGGGGAGCTGTTTTTT. Based on the CDR3 plus reference TRBV2 and TRBJ2-2, the full variable domain is EPEVTQTPSHQVTQMGQEVILRCVPISNHLYFYWYRQILGQKVEFLVSFYNNEISEKSEIFDDQFSVERPDGSNFTLKIRSTKLEDSAMYFCASSDAKVTTGLGAGELFFGEGSRLTVL.

This clonotype has at least ten counts. Here the CDR3 reads CASRTGGDRGYEQYF. CDR3 bases: TGTGCCAGCCGTACTGGGGGCGACAGGGGCTACGAGCAGTACTTC. V is TRBV11-2 and J is TRBJ2-7, with 8 bases aligning to TRBD1. Trimming at V came to 8 bases and at J to 3 bases, leaving 12 bases not matched to a gene. This CDR3 has 15 residues. Germline V gene lookup returns CDR1 SGHAT and CDR2 FQNNGV.